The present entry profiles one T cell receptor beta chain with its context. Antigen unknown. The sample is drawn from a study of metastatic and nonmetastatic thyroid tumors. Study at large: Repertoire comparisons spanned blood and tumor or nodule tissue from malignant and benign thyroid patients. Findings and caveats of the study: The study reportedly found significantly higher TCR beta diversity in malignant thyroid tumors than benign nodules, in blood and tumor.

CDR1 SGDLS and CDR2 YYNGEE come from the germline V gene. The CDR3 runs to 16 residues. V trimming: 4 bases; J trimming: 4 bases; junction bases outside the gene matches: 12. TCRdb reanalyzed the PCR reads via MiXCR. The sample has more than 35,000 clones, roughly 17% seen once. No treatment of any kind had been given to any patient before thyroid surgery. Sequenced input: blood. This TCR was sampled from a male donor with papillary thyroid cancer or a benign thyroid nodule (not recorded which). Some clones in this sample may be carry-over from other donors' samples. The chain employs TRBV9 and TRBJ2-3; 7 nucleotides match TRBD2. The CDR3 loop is CASSPLGGTISDTQYF. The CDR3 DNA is TGTGCCAGCAGCCCGTTGGGGGGGACGATTTCAGATACGCAGTATTTT. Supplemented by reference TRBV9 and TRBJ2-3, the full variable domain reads DSGVTQTPKHLITATGQRVTLRCSPRSGDLSVYWYQQSLDQGLQFLIQYYNGEERAKGNILERFSAQQFPDLHSELNLSSLELGDSALYFCASSPLGGTISDTQYFGPGTRLTVL.